These T cell receptor beta chains were read from a single sample in a study of blood T cell repertoires in COVID-19. Libraries were prepared by immunoSEQ multiplex PCR; TCRdb keeps only in-frame clonotypes and omits some of them. This table holds about 260,000 clones, almost 85% found once. Sequenced material: peripheral blood. Receptors originate from a woman of 80 years or more with acute or convalescent COVID-19. Each CDR3 is given with its conserved first and last residue. The D gene is left open where the match is weak. Clone size is given for some rows only: seen once, a few or many times, or a class if the clone is expanded.

V: TRBV5-1; J: TRBJ1-1; size: -; D: -; CDR3: CASSFEQMNTEAFF; DNA: TGCGCCAGCAGCTTCGAACAAATGAACACTGAAGCTTTCTTT
V: TRBV11-2; J: TRBJ1-1; size: once; D: -; CDR3: CASSLQGDRSYTEAFF; DNA: TGTGCCAGCAGTCTACAGGGCGACAGAAGCTACACTGAAGCTTTCTTT
V: TRBV28; J: TRBJ2-7; size: -; D: TRBD1; CDR3: CASSITGTGAPYEQYF; DNA: TGTGCCAGCAGTATAACCGGGACAGGGGCCCCCTACGAGCAGTACTTC
V: TRBV29-1; J: TRBJ1-2; size: -; D: TRBD1; CDR3: CSIIKDRGLIGYTF; DNA: TGCAGCATTATTAAGGACAGGGGGCTGATCGGCTACACCTTC
V: TRBV4-3; J: TRBJ2-2; size: -; D: -; CDR3: CASSQWQRYTGELFF; DNA: TGCGCCAGCAGCCAGTGGCAGCGATACACCGGGGAGCTGTTTTTT
V: TRBV2; J: TRBJ1-1; size: -; D: TRBD1; CDR3: CASMLTGTGATEAFF; DNA: TGTGCCAGCATGTTGACAGGGACGGGGGCCACTGAAGCTTTCTTT
V: TRBV5-8; J: TRBJ2-7; size: -; D: -; CDR3: CASSRTNTGLFEQYF; DNA: TGTGCCAGCAGCCGGACTAATACGGGACTCTTCGAGCAGTACTTC
V: TRBV5-6; J: TRBJ2-1; size: -; D: TRBD2; CDR3: CASSIGLGKNEQFF; DNA: TGTGCCAGCAGCATAGGACTAGGGAAGAATGAGCAGTTCTTC
V: TRBV3-1/TRBV3-2; J: TRBJ2-1; size: -; D: TRBD2; CDR3: CASSQNMGRRGGDNEQFF; DNA: TGTGCCAGCAGCCAAAATATGGGAAGGAGGGGAGGGGACAATGAGCAGTTCTTC
V: TRBV12-3/TRBV12-4; J: TRBJ1-2; size: -; D: TRBD1; CDR3: CATKQGARGYTF; DNA: TGTGCCACCAAACAGGGGGCGCGTGGCTACACCTTC
V: TRBV19; J: TRBJ2-6; size: -; D: -; CDR3: CASSIGTPSGANVLTF; DNA: TGTGCCAGTAGTATAGGGACTCCTTCTGGGGCCAACGTCCTGACTTTC
V: TRBV3-1/TRBV3-2; J: TRBJ1-1; size: -; D: -; CDR3: CASSQDGWGVMDTEAFF; DNA: TGTGCCAGCAGCCAAGACGGGTGGGGGGTCATGGACACTGAAGCTTTCTTT
V: TRBV5-4; J: TRBJ1-2; size: -; D: -; CDR3: CASSKPTDYGYTF; DNA: TGTGCCAGCTCAAAACCGACAGACTATGGCTACACCTTC
V: TRBV6-4; J: TRBJ2-4; size: -; D: -; CDR3: CASSDSRVLVSGTNIQYF; DNA: TGTGCCAGCAGTGACTCGCGGGTACTAGTGTCGGGAACAAACATTCAGTACTTC
V: TRBV9; J: TRBJ2-2; size: -; D: TRBD1; CDR3: CAISLRDRGKTGELFF; DNA: TGTGCCATCTCTCTCCGGGACAGGGGGAAAACCGGGGAGCTGTTTTTT
V: TRBV19; J: TRBJ2-7; size: -; D: TRBD1; CDR3: CASSRTGTSYEQYF; DNA: TGTGCCAGTAGTAGGACAGGGACATCCTACGAGCAGTACTTC
V: TRBV7-2; J: TRBJ2-3; size: few; D: TRBD2; CDR3: CASSLRLAGGRTDTQYF; DNA: TGTGCCAGCAGCTTAAGACTAGCGGGAGGCCGCACAGATACGCAGTATTTT
V: TRBV11-2; J: TRBJ1-1; size: -; D: TRBD1; CDR3: CASSSTTGANTEAFF; DNA: TGTGCCAGCAGCTCAACCACAGGGGCGAACACTGAAGCTTTCTTT
V: TRBV20-1; J: TRBJ1-2; size: -; D: -; CDR3: CSASQGWGATYGYTF; DNA: TGCAGTGCTAGTCAAGGTTGGGGCGCCACCTATGGCTACACCTTC
V: TRBV30; J: TRBJ2-3; size: once; D: TRBD2; CDR3: CAWSKRLAGGPVSDTQYF; DNA: TGTGCCTGGTCTAAACGACTAGCGGGAGGGCCCGTTTCAGATACGCAGTATTTT
V: TRBV5-5; J: TRBJ2-1; size: few; D: TRBD2; CDR3: CASSPGTSGTEFF; DNA: TGTGCCAGCAGCCCCGGGACTAGCGGGACGGAGTTCTTC
V: TRBV27; J: TRBJ1-2; size: -; D: -; CDR3: CAGLHRDGDYGYTF; DNA: TGTGCCGGCCTCCACAGGGACGGGGACTATGGCTACACCTTC
V: TRBV25-1; J: TRBJ2-2; size: -; D: TRBD1; CDR3: CASSNDRGYTGELFF; DNA: TGTGCCAGCAGTAACGACAGGGGGTATACCGGGGAGCTGTTTTTT
V: TRBV7-3; J: TRBJ1-2; size: -; D: -; CDR3: CASSLGTPSSNYGYTF; DNA: TGTGCCAGCAGCTTAGGGACACCGAGCTCGAACTATGGCTACACCTTC
V: TRBV7-9; J: TRBJ2-1; size: -; D: TRBD2; CDR3: CASSQGLAYNEQFF; DNA: TGTGCCAGCAGCCAGGGACTAGCCTACAATGAGCAGTTCTTC
V: TRBV3-1/TRBV3-2; J: TRBJ1-4; size: -; D: TRBD1; CDR3: CASSLEQGAEKKLFF; DNA: TGTGCCAGCAGCCTCGAGCAGGGGGCGGAGAAAAAACTGTTTTTT
V: TRBV30; J: TRBJ1-2; size: -; D: -; CDR3: CAWTLGGYGYTF; DNA: TGTGCCTGGACCCTCGGAGGCTATGGCTACACCTTC
V: TRBV6-5; J: TRBJ1-5; size: -; D: TRBD1; CDR3: CASRGTGGGRQHF; DNA: TGTGCCAGCAGGGGGACAGGGGGCGGTCGACAGCATTTT
V: TRBV9; J: TRBJ1-1; size: -; D: -; CDR3: CASSALGHPRAFF; DNA: TGTGCCAGCAGCGCTTTGGGACACCCGCGAGCTTTCTTT
V: TRBV2; J: TRBJ2-2; size: -; D: TRBD2; CDR3: CASSPGALAGNLNTGELFF; DNA: TGTGCCAGCAGTCCCGGGGCACTAGCGGGAAACCTTAACACCGGGGAGCTGTTTTTT
V: TRBV5-1; J: TRBJ1-5; size: -; D: -; CDR3: CASSPDSNQPQHF; DNA: TGCGCCAGCAGCCCAGATAGCAATCAGCCCCAGCATTTT
V: TRBV7-9; J: TRBJ2-1; size: -; D: TRBD2; CDR3: CASSFFGERGTHEQFF; DNA: TGTGCCAGCAGCTTCTTTGGCGAGCGGGGAACCCATGAGCAGTTCTTC
V: TRBV19; J: TRBJ2-1; size: -; D: TRBD2; CDR3: CAIHSERESYNEQFF; DNA: TGTGCCATCCATTCAGAGCGGGAATCTTACAATGAGCAGTTCTTC
V: TRBV6-5; J: TRBJ2-7; size: -; D: -; CDR3: CASSQDRYPSYEQYF; DNA: TGTGCCAGCAGCCAAGACAGATACCCCTCCTACGAGCAGTACTTC
V: TRBV28; J: TRBJ1-2; size: -; D: -; CDR3: CASQTGSLYGYTF; DNA: TGTGCCAGCCAAACAGGTTCGCTCTATGGCTACACCTTC
V: TRBV5-1; J: TRBJ2-1; size: -; D: -; CDR3: CASSSLSSNEQFF; DNA: TGCGCCAGCAGCTCTCTTTCTAGCAATGAGCAGTTCTTC